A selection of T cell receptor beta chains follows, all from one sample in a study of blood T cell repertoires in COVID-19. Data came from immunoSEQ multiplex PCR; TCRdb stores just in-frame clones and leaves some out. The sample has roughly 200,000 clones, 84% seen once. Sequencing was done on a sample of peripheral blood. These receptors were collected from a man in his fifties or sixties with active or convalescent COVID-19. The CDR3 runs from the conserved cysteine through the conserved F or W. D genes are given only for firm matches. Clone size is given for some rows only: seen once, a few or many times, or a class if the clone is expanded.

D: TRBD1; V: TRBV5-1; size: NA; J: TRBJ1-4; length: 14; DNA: TGCGCCAGCAGCCAGGGACAGGCTAATGAAAAACTGTTTTTT; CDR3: CASSQGQANEKLFF
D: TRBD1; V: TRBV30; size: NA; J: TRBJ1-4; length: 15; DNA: TGTGCCTGGAGTCCTAGACAGGCAGGGGGTGAAAAACTGTTTTTT; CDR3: CAWSPRQAGGEKLFF
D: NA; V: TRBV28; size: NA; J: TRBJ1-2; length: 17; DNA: TGTGCCAGCAGTCCTCCCTTCGGTTCGATCGGTAACTATGGCTACACCTTC; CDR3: CASSPPFGSIGNYGYTF
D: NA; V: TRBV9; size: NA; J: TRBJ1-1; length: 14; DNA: TGTGCCAGCAGCGTAGGCATTCAGGGCACTGAAGCTTTCTTT; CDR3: CASSVGIQGTEAFF
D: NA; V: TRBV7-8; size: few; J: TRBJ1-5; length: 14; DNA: TGTGCCAGCAGCTTACGTGGGGCTTGGCAGCCCCAGCATTTT; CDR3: CASSLRGAWQPQHF
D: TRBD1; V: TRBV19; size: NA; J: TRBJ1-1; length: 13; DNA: TGTGCCAGTAGTATAGCAGGGGGGAATGAAGCTTTCTTT; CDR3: CASSIAGGNEAFF
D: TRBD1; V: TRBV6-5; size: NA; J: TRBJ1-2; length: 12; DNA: TGTGCCAGCAGTACCAGGGGGTCTGGCTACACCTTC; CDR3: CASSTRGSGYTF
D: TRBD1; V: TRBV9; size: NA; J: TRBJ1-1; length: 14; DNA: TGTGCCAGCAGCGCCTGGGACAGGGGCACTGAAGCTTTCTTT; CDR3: CASSAWDRGTEAFF
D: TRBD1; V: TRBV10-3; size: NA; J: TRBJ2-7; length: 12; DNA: TGTGCCACCTCAGACAGGGGTTACGAGCAGTACTTC; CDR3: CATSDRGYEQYF
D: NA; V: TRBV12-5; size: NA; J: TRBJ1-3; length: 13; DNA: TGTGCTAGTGGTCCACCAGCAGGGAACACCATATATTTT; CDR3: CASGPPAGNTIYF
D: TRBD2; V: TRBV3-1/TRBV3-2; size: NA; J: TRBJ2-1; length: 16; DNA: TGTGCCAGCAGCCAAGAAGTACGACTAGCGAGATATGAGCAGTTCTTC; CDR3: CASSQEVRLARYEQFF
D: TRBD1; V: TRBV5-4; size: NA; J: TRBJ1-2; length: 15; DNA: TGTGCCAGCAGCTCCAGGACAGGGGGACTCTATGGCTACACCTTC; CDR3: CASSSRTGGLYGYTF
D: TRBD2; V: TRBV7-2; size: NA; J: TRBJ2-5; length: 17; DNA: TGTGCCAGCAGCTTAGCCCCAGCGGGGGGGCCGCGTGAGACCCAGTACTTC; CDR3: CASSLAPAGGPRETQYF
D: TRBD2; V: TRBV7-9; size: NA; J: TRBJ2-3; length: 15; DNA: TGTGCCAGCAGCTTAGGAGCGGGGGGCACAGATACGCAGTATTTT; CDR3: CASSLGAGGTDTQYF
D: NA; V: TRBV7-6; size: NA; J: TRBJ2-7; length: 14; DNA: TGTGCCAGCAGCTCGGACAGCCTTACCTACGAGCAGTACTTC; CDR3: CASSSDSLTYEQYF
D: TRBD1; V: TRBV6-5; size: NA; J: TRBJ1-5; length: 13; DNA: TGTGCCAGCAGGGGGACAGGCAATCAGCCCCAGCATTTT; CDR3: CASRGTGNQPQHF
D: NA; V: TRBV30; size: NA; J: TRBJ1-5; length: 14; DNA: TGTGCCTGGAGTCACGGACAGATCAATCAGCCCCAGCATTTT; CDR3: CAWSHGQINQPQHF
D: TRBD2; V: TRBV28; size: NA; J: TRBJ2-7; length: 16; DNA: TGTGCCAGCAGTTTGGGGACTAGCGGGGGGGTTGGCGAGCAGTACTTC; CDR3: CASSLGTSGGVGEQYF
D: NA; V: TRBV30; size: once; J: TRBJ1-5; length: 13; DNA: TGTGCCTGGAGTGCACAGGCTAATCAGCCCCAGCATTTT; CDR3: CAWSAQANQPQHF
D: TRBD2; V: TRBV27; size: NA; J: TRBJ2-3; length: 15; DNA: TGTGCCAGCAGTTTCGGACTAGATTGGACAGATACGCAGTATTTT; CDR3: CASSFGLDWTDTQYF
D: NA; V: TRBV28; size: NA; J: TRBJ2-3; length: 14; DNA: TGTGCCAGCTTTCCCGGCGGCACAAGAAATACGCAGTATTTT; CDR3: CASFPGGTRNTQYF
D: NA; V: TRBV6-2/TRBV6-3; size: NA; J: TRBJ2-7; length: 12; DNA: TGTGCCAGCAGTACTCAGGACTACGAGCAGTACTTC; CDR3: CASSTQDYEQYF
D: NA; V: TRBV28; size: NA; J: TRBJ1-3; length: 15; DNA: TGTGCCAGCAGTTCCGCAGGCATCTCTGGAAACACCATATATTTT; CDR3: CASSSAGISGNTIYF
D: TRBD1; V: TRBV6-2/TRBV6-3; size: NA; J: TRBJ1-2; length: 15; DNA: TGTGCCAGCAGTTTTTCGGACAGGGGAGTTGGGGGCTACACCTTC; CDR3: CASSFSDRGVGGYTF
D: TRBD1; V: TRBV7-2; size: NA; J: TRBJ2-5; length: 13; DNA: TGTGCCAGCAGCTCCCGGACAGGGCCCACCCAGTACTTC; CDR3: CASSSRTGPTQYF